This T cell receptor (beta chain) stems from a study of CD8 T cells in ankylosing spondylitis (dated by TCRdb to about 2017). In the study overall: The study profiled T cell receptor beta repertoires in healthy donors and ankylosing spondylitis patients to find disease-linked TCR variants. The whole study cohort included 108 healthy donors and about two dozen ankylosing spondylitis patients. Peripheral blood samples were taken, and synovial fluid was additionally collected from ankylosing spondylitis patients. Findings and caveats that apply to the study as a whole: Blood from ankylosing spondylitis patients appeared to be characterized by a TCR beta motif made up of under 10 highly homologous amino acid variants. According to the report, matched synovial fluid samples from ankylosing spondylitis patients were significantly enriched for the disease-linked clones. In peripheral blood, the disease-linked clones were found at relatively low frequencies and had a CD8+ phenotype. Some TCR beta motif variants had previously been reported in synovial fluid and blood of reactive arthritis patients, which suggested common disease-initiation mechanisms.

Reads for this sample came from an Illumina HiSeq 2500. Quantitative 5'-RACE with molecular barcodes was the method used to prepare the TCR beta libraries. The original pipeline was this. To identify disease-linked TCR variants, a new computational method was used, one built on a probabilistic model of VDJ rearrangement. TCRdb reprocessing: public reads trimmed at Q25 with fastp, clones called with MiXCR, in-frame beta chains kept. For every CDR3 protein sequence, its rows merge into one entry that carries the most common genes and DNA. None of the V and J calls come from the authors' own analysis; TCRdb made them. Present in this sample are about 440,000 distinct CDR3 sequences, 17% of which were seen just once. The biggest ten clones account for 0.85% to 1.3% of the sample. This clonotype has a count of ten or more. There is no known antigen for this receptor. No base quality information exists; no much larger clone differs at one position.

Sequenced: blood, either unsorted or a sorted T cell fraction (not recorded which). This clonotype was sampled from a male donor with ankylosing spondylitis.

The nucleotide sequence reads as follows: TGTGCCATCAGATTGGACAGGGACGATGCGGAGTTCTTC. Its protein reads: CAIRLDRDDAEFF. The sequence links TRBV10-3 to TRBJ2-1, with 8 middle bases fitting TRBD1. CDR1 ENHRY and CDR2 SYGVKD are derived from the germline V gene. The CDR3 contains 13 residues, cysteine and phenylalanine counted. Only CDR3 DNA is held: 39 bases, read in frame from base 1. Compared with germline, V lacks 6 bases and J lacks 14 bases; bases without a gene match: 12.